Below, 32 T cell receptor beta chains from the same sample are listed, as sequenced in a study of blood T cells in healthy people across ages. A sample-barcoded 5' primer and a J-beta primer mix were used in a second PCR of roughly 6 to 11 cycles. One entry per CDR3 protein, called by TCRdb with MiXCR from the 5' RACE reads. Among 1,800,000 or so distinct CDR3 sequences listed, about 39% were seen once. Sequenced: blood. These TCRs come from a human donor in good health.

The chain has TRBV10-3 and TRBJ2-7; possibly TRBD1 for D (6 bases). Germline-derived CDR1 and CDR2 are ENHRY and SYGVKD. The CDR3 covers 12 residues. V gave up 3 bases and J gave up 12 bases, with 15 bases separating them. The CDR3 DNA is TGTGCCATCAGTGATAGGGGGACCTCTCCGTACTTC. Residues: CAISDRGTSPYF.

This chain uses TRBV9 with TRBJ2-1; TRBD2 is a possible D gene (5 bases). Trimming stripped 4 bases from V and 8 bases from J, with 16 bases between. CDR3 length: 14 residues. Germline lookup yields CDR1 SGDLS and CDR2 YYNGEE. The CDR3 region has the DNA TGTGCCAGCAGCCCGAGGGCCAATGGGGATGAGCAGTTCTTC. As protein: CASSPRANGDEQFF.

The table lists this clonotype with many counts. This chain uses TRBV29-1 with TRBJ2-5, with 11 positions matching TRBD2. CDR3 size: 13 residues. CDR1 is SQVTM, CDR2 ANQGSEA, per germline. Trimming took 7 bases from V and 5 from J; bases not matched to a gene: 6. CDR3 in DNA: TGCAGCGCTCGGACTAGCGGGCTTGAGACCCAGTACTTC. Protein sequence: CSARTSGLETQYF. The full variable domain, its missing parts supplied by reference TRBV29-1 and TRBJ2-5, is SAVISQKPSRDICQRGTSLTIQCQVDSQVTMMFWYRQQPGQSLTLIATANQGSEATYESGFVIDKFPISRPNLTFSTLTVSNMSPEDSSIYLCSARTSGLETQYFGPGTRLLVL.

The chain employs TRBV7-2 and TRBJ2-5; 9 positions agree with TRBD2. The CDR3 spans 14 residues. Germline CDR1 SGHTA, CDR2 FQGNSA. V lost 3 bases, J lost 3 bases, and 2 bases stayed unmatched. The CDR3 DNA reads TGTGCCAGCAGCTTGAAGCGGGGGGAAGAGACCCAGTACTTC. This sequence encodes CASSLKRGEETQYF.

This clonotype occurred a few times. The chain is built from TRBV20-1 and TRBJ1-2; no definite D call. This CDR3 is 10 amino acids long. Germline loops: CDR1 DFQATT, CDR2 SNEGSKA (reference sequence). This CDR3 is CIEEVYGYTF. CDR3 coding DNA: TGCATTGAGGAGGTCTATGGCTACACCTTC.

This clonotype was detected a few times. The chain recombines TRBV12-3 or TRBV12-4 with TRBJ1-2; TRBD1 matches 7 bases. The CDR3 consists of 13 residues. Trimming cost V 4 bases and J 6 bases; bases outside gene matches: 5. Here the CDR3 reads CASSSTGEDGYTF. The DNA of the CDR3 is TGTGCCAGCAGTTCCACAGGGGAGGATGGCTACACCTTC.

CDR3 loop: CASSTRRYEQYF. In DNA form, the CDR3 reads TGTGCCAGCAGCACCCGACGCTACGAGCAGTACTTC. The chain has TRBV7-2 and TRBJ2-7; D unresolved. The CDR3 is 12 residues long. Trimming pared 5 bases from V and 3 bases from J, leaving 8 bases between. Looked up from germline, CDR1 is SGHTA and CDR2 is FQGNSA.

The rearrangement joins TRBV5-6 to TRBJ1-2; D is uncertain. Trimming removed 2 bases at V and 4 bases at J, with 12 bases between. Germline V gene sequence: CDR1 SGHDT, CDR2 YYEEEE. The CDR3 has 14 amino acids. The CDR3 loop is CASSFLSISYGYTF. CDR3 nucleotides: TGTGCCAGCAGCTTCCTCAGTATCAGCTATGGCTACACCTTC.

J is TRBJ1-1 and V is TRBV11-3; maybe TRBD1 (5 bases). In germline, CDR1 is SGHNT, CDR2 YENEEA. CDR3 length: 16 amino acids. V was clipped by 6 bases and J by 8 bases, with 25 bases between them. The chain's CDR3 is CASSPGKGPRGREAFF. The CDR3 coding sequence is TGTGCCAGCAGTCCCGGAAAGGGACCGAGGGGTCGAGAAGCTTTCTTT.

This clonotype was detected a few times. The chain links TRBV7-2 to TRBJ1-2, with 7 bases that match TRBD1. The ends lost 5 bases at V and 7 bases at J; junction bases unmatched: 7. This CDR3 is 13 amino acids long. The germline gives CDR1 SGHTA, CDR2 FQGNSA. Here the CDR3 reads CASSGEGAGGYTF. The CDR3 DNA is TGTGCCAGCAGCGGGGAGGGGGCAGGTGGCTACACCTTC.

This clonotype showed up just a few times. The chain combines TRBV10-3 with TRBJ2-7, with TRBD2 identical over 9 bases. The CDR3 is 14 amino acids. CDR1 is ENHRY, CDR2 SYGVKD, per germline. The V gene end was trimmed by 8 bases and the J gene end by 4 bases; junction bases not matched to a gene: 9. CDR3 sequence reads: CAIGREGERYEQYF. The CDR3 region has the DNA TGTGCCATCGGGCGGGAGGGGGAACGATACGAGCAGTACTTC.

This clonotype was detected only a few times. The gene calls are TRBV7-2 and TRBJ2-3; TRBD1 or TRBD2 may be the D gene (6 bases each). Trimming removed 3 bases at V and 12 bases at J, with 19 bases between. Germline loops: CDR1 SGHTA, CDR2 FQGNSA. The CDR3 contains 14 residues. CDR3 in DNA: TGTGCCAGCAGCTTCTCCCTCTTGGGGGGCCCCCAGTATTTT. It is translated as CASSFSLLGGPQYF.

This clonotype has ten or more counts. The chain uses TRBV4-3 and TRBJ2-1; D gene uncertain. CDR3 size: 13 residues. V lost 4 bases to trimming and J lost 7 bases, with 11 bases between them. Germline V gene lookup returns CDR1 LGHNA and CDR2 YSLEER. CDR3 bases: TGCGCCAGCAGCCGGACCTCACTGAATGAGCAGTTCTTC. It encodes CASSRTSLNEQFF.

This clonotype occurred a few times. Compared with germline, one end of the junction differs, possibly owing to a read error. The chain has TRBV4-1 and TRBJ2-7, with TRBD1 matching over 11 bases. Looked up from germline, CDR1 is MGHRA and CDR2 is YSYEKL. The CDR3 contains 17 residues. The CDR3 region is CANSQRTGTGGNYEQYF. The CDR3 nucleotides read TGCGCCAACAGCCAAAGGACCGGGACAGGGGGAAACTACGAGCAGTACTTC.

There are a few counts of this clonotype. This sequence joins TRBV20-1 and TRBJ2-1; 9 positions agree with TRBD2. Germline V gene lookup returns CDR1 DFQATT and CDR2 SNEGSKA (reference sequence). The CDR3 length is 16 residues. With V trimmed by 5 bases and J by 2 bases, 10 bases remained unmatched. CDR3 coding DNA: TGCAGTGCTGGGCGGAGAGCGGGGGGCCCCTACAATGAGCAGTTCTTC. This sequence encodes CSAGRRAGGPYNEQFF.

The V call is TRBV15, the J call TRBJ2-1; perhaps TRBD1 as D (6 bases). The CDR3 sequence is 15 residues long. The germline gives CDR1 LNHNV, CDR2 YYDKDF (reference sequence). V was trimmed by 0 bases and J by 4 bases, leaving 10 bases between them. The CDR3 reads CATSRDRDIYNEQFF. The CDR3 DNA sequence: TGTGCCACCAGCAGAGACAGGGACATTTACAATGAGCAGTTCTTC.

This chain links TRBV7-8 with TRBJ2-7, with D perhaps TRBD1 (5 bases). The J call may be faulty, since TRBJ2-5 better matches the DNA end. Germline CDR1 and CDR2: SGHVS and FQNEAQ. This CDR3 contains 18 residues. CDR3 in DNA: TGTGCCAGCAGCTTACTGCCCCGGGCTAGTGGTTCAGGGGAGACCCAGTACTTC. Its protein is CASSLLPRASGSGETQYF.

This clonotype has more than one count but fewer than ten. J is TRBJ2-4 and V is TRBV30; 7 positions match TRBD2. V shed 2 bases and J 0 bases; nucleotides not matched to a gene: 4. The CDR3 has 15 amino acids. Germline lookup yields CDR1 GTSNPN and CDR2 SVGIG (reference sequence). CDR3 loop: CAWSRGVVAKNIQYF. The CDR3 nucleotides are TGTGCCTGGAGTCGGGGGGTAGTAGCCAAAAACATTCAGTACTTC.

The J gene is TRBJ2-4, the V gene TRBV20-1; TRBD1 aligns across 9 bases. The J call may be faulty, since TRBJ2-7 better matches the DNA end. This CDR3 has 16 residues. Looked up from germline, CDR1 is DFQATT and CDR2 is SNEGSKA (reference sequence). CDR3 residues: CSARELRDRERYEQYF. The CDR3 DNA reads TGCAGTGCTAGAGAATTAAGGGACAGGGAACGGTACGAGCAGTACTTC.

The chain links TRBV12-3 or TRBV12-4 to TRBJ1-2; no firm D call. There are 14 residues in the CDR3. Trimming stripped 3 bases from V and 5 bases from J, with 13 bases between. Written as DNA, the CDR3 is TGTGCCAGCAGTTTGGATATCTTTGGGTATGGCTACACCTTC. It yields the protein CASSLDIFGYGYTF.

The chain has TRBV20-1 and TRBJ2-3, with 10 nucleotides matching TRBD1. Germline V gene sequence: CDR1 DFQATT, CDR2 SNEGSKA (reference sequence). This CDR3 has 17 amino acids. The ends lost 2 bases at V and 3 bases at J; junction bases unmatched: 11. CDR3 loop: CSARTPPTGGKTDTQYF. DNA of the CDR3: TGCAGTGCTAGAACTCCTCCGACAGGGGGCAAGACAGATACGCAGTATTTT.

This chain connects TRBV7-8 to TRBJ2-5, with D perhaps matching TRBD1 (5 bases). CDR1 is SGHVS, CDR2 FQNEAQ, per germline. V dropped 1 base and J dropped 12 bases, with 12 bases sitting between them. The CDR3 sequence is 12 residues long. DNA for the CDR3: TGTGCCAGCAGCTTAGATTGGGGCCGAGAGTACTTC. It yields the protein CASSLDWGREYF.

This clonotype has only one observation. The gene calls are TRBV12-5 and TRBJ1-1; 8 nucleotides line up with TRBD1. The CDR3 totals 15 residues. In germline, CDR1 is LGHNT, CDR2 FRNRAP. The J segment lost 4 bases and the V segment lost 1 base, leaving 5 bases of the junction unmatched. The CDR3 sequence is CASGLAGQGRTEAFF. DNA of the CDR3: TGTGCTAGTGGTTTGGCCGGACAGGGCCGCACTGAAGCTTTCTTT. The variable domain in full, with the rest retrieved from reference TRBV12-5 and TRBJ1-1, is DARVTQTPRHKVTEMGQEVTMRCQPILGHNTVFWYRQTMMQGLELLAYFRNRAPLDDSGMPKDRFSAEMPDATLATLKIQPSEPRDSAVYFCASGLAGQGRTEAFFGQGTRLTVV.

This clonotype came up a few times. The CDR3 DNA is TGTGCCAGCAGCACGTTCAGGGGGCGCCTCGCTGAAGCTTTCTTT. This sequence encodes CASSTFRGRLAEAFF. This chain links TRBV7-2 with TRBJ1-1; 8 bases are a match to TRBD1. With 5 bases clipped from V and 6 bases from J, the junction kept 11 bases outside the gene matches. Germline loops: CDR1 SGHTA, CDR2 FQGNSA. The CDR3 length is 15 residues. Supplemented by reference TRBV7-2 and TRBJ1-1, the full variable domain reads GAGVSQSPSNKVTEKGKDVELRCDPISGHTALYWYRQSLGQGLEFLIYFQGNSAPDKSGLPSDRFSAERTGGSVSTLTIQRTQQEDSAVYLCASSTFRGRLAEAFFGQGTRLTVV.

There are a few counts of this clonotype. The chain carries TRBV27 and TRBJ1-6; D call uncertain. CDR3 length equals 15 residues. Germline loops: CDR1 MNHEY, CDR2 SMNVEV (reference sequence). Trimming took off 5 bases at V and 7 bases at J, with 15 bases between the two ends. In nucleotides, the CDR3 is TGTGCCAGCAGTCCCCAATTTGGTTCCAATTCACCCCTCCACTTT. Translation: CASSPQFGSNSPLHF.

This clonotype was observed a single time. The V and J genes are TRBV28 and TRBJ2-5, with D maybe TRBD1 (6 bases). The CDR3 consists of 15 residues. Germline V lookup: CDR1 MDHEN, CDR2 SYDVKM. V shed 7 bases and J shed 3 bases, with 18 bases lying between them. CDR3 sequence: CASIPGWTVKETQYF. The CDR3 coding sequence is TGTGCCAGCATCCCGGGGTGGACAGTAAAAGAGACCCAGTACTTC.

The chain uses TRBV20-1 and TRBJ2-3, with 8 bases that match TRBD1. Per germline, CDR1 DFQATT and CDR2 SNEGSKA (reference sequence). The J segment lost 0 bases and the V segment lost 0 bases, leaving 5 bases of the junction unmatched. This CDR3 is built from 16 residues. The CDR3 protein is CSARDPGGPSTDTQYF. CDR3 coding DNA: TGCAGTGCTAGAGATCCAGGGGGCCCTAGCACAGATACGCAGTATTTT.

The V call is TRBV4-2, the J call TRBJ2-1; 12 bases agree with TRBD2. The CDR3 is 16 amino acids. After removal of 0 bases from V and 9 bases from J, the junction contained 6 bases not matched to a gene. The V gene's germline CDR1 is LGHNA and CDR2 YNFKEQ. CDR3 coding DNA: TGTGCCAGCAGCCAAGATTTGGCTAGCGGGGGGGCTGAGCAGTTCTTC. Translated: CASSQDLASGGAEQFF.

The chain has TRBV7-2 and TRBJ1-2; a possible D gene is TRBD1 (6 bases). This CDR3 is built from 16 residues. The germline gives CDR1 SGHTA, CDR2 FQGNSA. Trimming took 6 bases from V and 5 from J, leaving 22 bases between them. CDR3 DNA sequence: TGTGCCAGCAGGCACGACCGGTCACAGGGATCGTATGGCTACACCTTC. Translating it yields CASRHDRSQGSYGYTF.

The sample holds a few counts of this clonotype. The chain joins TRBV9 to TRBJ1-6, with 7 positions matching TRBD1. The germline CDR1 and CDR2 sequences are SGDLS and YYNGEE. V gave up 4 bases and J gave up 8 bases; unmatched junction bases: 6. The CDR3 covers 14 residues. This chain's CDR3 is CASSTQGYDSPLHF. CDR3 in DNA: TGTGCCAGCAGCACACAGGGGTACGATTCACCCCTCCACTTT.

The V gene is TRBV6-5, the J gene TRBJ2-3, with D unresolved. V was pared by 7 bases and J by 3 bases, with 14 bases between. Germline-derived CDR1 and CDR2 are MNHEY and SVGAGI. The CDR3 is 14 amino acids. The CDR3 region is CASNRRSTTDTQYF. The CDR3 nucleotides read TGTGCCAGCAACCGCCGATCGACGACAGATACGCAGTATTTT.

This chain joins TRBV6-5 and TRBJ2-4; the match to TRBD2 covers 11 bases. The J call may not be correct, given that the DNA end is closer to TRBJ2-5. The length of the CDR3 is 16 residues. In germline, CDR1 is MNHEY, CDR2 SVGAGI. For the CDR3, the DNA is TGTGCCAGCACTAAACTAGCGGGGGAATTTCAAGAGACCCAGTACTTC. It codes for CASTKLAGEFQETQYF.